Many counts were recorded for the clone carrying this TCR beta chain. These data are taken from a study of T-cell reconstitution after alpha-beta-depleted transplantation in children. CDR1 and CDR2 from the germline V gene are ENHRY and SYGVKD. The trim removed 6 bases at V and 7 bases at J, leaving 9 bases unmatched. The length of the CDR3 is 14 residues. Unique molecular identifiers were used in preparing the TCRbeta library. Each CDR3 protein gets one entry after TCRdb re-called the PCR reads with MiXCR. Here the sample spans 450,000 to 600,000 distinct CDR3 sequences, about 10% being singletons. The chain joins TRBV10-3 to TRBJ2-7; 10 nucleotides match TRBD1. This TCR was sampled from a child aged 2 to 15 with inherited bone marrow failure, due to receive a stem cell transplant. Sequencing was performed on PBMCs, taken before TCRalphabeta/CD19-depleted stem cell transplant. The CDR3 DNA reads TGTGCCATCAGCAAGGACAGGGGGGCTATAGAGCAGTACTTC. Its protein is CAISKDRGAIEQYF.